This entry features one TCR beta chain sequence. Its antigen is not identified. This sample is part of a study of radiotherapy plus CTLA-4 blockade in lung cancer. Study-level findings and limits: Reports identified early blood T cell clone dynamics, with interferon-beta, as the best response predictor.

TCRdb keeps only in-frame clones here, not all; method: immunoSEQ multiplex PCR. Found here are 50,000 to 60,000 clones, approximately 79% of them singletons; the top ten hold over 15%. The V and J ends lost 4 bases and 5 bases respectively, with 6 bases between them. The CDR3 covers 12 residues. Looked up from germline, CDR1 is SGHNT and CDR2 is YENEEA. V and J are TRBV11-3 and TRBJ2-1; D unclear. Specimen: peripheral blood, collected from a patient treated with radiotherapy plus ipilimumab. The TCR was taken from a human donor with non-small cell lung cancer who had a complete response to radiotherapy plus ipilimumab. CDR3: CASSSPDNEQFF. In nucleotides, the CDR3 is TGTGCCAGCAGCTCTCCAGACAATGAGCAGTTCTTC.